These T cell receptor beta chains were read from a single sample in a study of monozygotic twins with inflammatory bowel disease. TCRdb re-called the 5' RACE reads, yielding one record per CDR3 amino acid sequence without DNA. The listing contains 400,000 to 500,000 distinct CDR3 sequences. The sequencing sample was made of blood. The receptors come from a human donor with ulcerative colitis or Crohn's disease, or a healthy co-twin of an affected twin (not recorded which). Each CDR3 is given with its conserved first and last residue. Fields, in order: J gene, V gene, CDR3 protein.

J: TRBJ2-6
V: TRBV6-2/TRBV6-3
CDR3: CASSYGSGANVLTF

J: TRBJ1-2
V: TRBV20-1
CDR3: CSATQGTGNPNYGYTF

J: TRBJ1-6
V: TRBV6-5
CDR3: CASKRNNSPLHF

J: TRBJ2-7
V: TRBV20-1
CDR3: CSARSEHSGRVREQYF

J: TRBJ2-1
V: TRBV3-1
CDR3: CASSRSPTPPSYNEQFF

J: TRBJ2-5
V: TRBV7-2
CDR3: CASSLGWQRYQETQYF

J: TRBJ1-2
V: TRBV6-5
CDR3: CASSYSMEGVGMGYTF

J: TRBJ2-7
V: TRBV7-2
CDR3: CASRTEVLSYEQYF

J: TRBJ2-1
V: TRBV7-2
CDR3: CASSLATANYNEQFF

J: TRBJ2-1
V: TRBV5-1
CDR3: CASSFGGAAYNEQFF

J: TRBJ2-1
V: TRBV12-3/TRBV12-4
CDR3: CASHVMGLAGINEQFF

J: TRBJ2-1
V: TRBV19
CDR3: CASSINFNEQFF

J: TRBJ1-2
V: TRBV28
CDR3: CASSGTGGARGGYTF

J: TRBJ2-6
V: TRBV18
CDR3: CASSPPTSGANVLTF

J: TRBJ2-5
V: TRBV9
CDR3: CASSVSPYAGGWETQYF

J: TRBJ2-7
V: TRBV14
CDR3: CASSPPAHYEQYF

J: TRBJ1-3
V: TRBV20-1
CDR3: CSARVPPGQGNTIYF

J: TRBJ2-2
V: TRBV11-1
CDR3: CASSQYRGKNTGELFF

J: TRBJ1-1
V: TRBV6-5
CDR3: CASSYSDTGTENTEAFF

J: TRBJ2-3
V: TRBV5-1
CDR3: CASSLAAGGGATDTQYF

J: TRBJ2-7
V: TRBV3-1
CDR3: CASSQDPGRGAYEQYF

J: TRBJ1-4
V: TRBV7-2
CDR3: CASTPQGWTNEKLFF

J: TRBJ2-7
V: TRBV28
CDR3: CASSLGEIPSYEQYF

J: TRBJ2-7
V: TRBV9
CDR3: CASSVQGTSRFYEQYF

J: TRBJ2-7
V: TRBV5-5
CDR3: CASSWSHSTPLFSGEQYF

J: TRBJ2-5
V: TRBV20-1
CDR3: CSASRTGGRQETQYF

J: TRBJ1-1
V: TRBV10-3
CDR3: CAISYDRGNTEAFF

J: TRBJ1-5
V: TRBV18
CDR3: CASSPDAGRRQPQHF